This T cell receptor beta chain was retrieved from a study of regulatory T cells in long-lasting Graves disease. With iRepertoire HTBI primers and Arm-PCR of CDR3 regions, TCR beta libraries were built. TCRdb reprocessed the multiplex PCR reads via MiXCR and lists one record per CDR3 protein. Among 300,000 to 450,000 distinct CDR3 sequences listed, 15% to 17% were seen once. Specified time point: newly diagnosed GD, antithyroid drugs for less than 3 months. The authors made the TCR library using RNA they extracted from PBMCs. There are many counts of this clonotype. V shed 3 bases and J shed 6 bases, with 11 bases lying between them. CDR3 length equals 13 residues. Germline V gene sequence: CDR1 LNHDA, CDR2 SQIVND (reference sequence).

The TCR sequence derives from a female donor with Graves disease. The specimen was peripheral blood mononuclear cells (PBMCs), collected at new diagnosis, from a patient treated with antithyroid drugs. The V gene is TRBV19, the J gene TRBJ1-1, with D unresolved. CDR3 sequence: CASSMYRGAEAFF. The CDR3 DNA follows: TGTGCCAGTAGTATGTACCGGGGAGCTGAAGCTTTCTTT.